The 7 T cell receptor beta chains given below trace back to one sample, sequenced in a study of T cell repertoires in cytomegalovirus infection. Their specific antigens are unknown. TCRdb re-called the reads with MiXCR, one entry per CDR3 protein. The profile covers roughly 800,000 distinct CDR3 sequences, with about 29% appearing a single time and about an eighth taken by the ten largest. Specimen: cultured CD8+ T cells from PBMCs, collected from culture after CMV antigen stimulation. The receptors were sampled from a human donor in good health (CMV status not recorded). Some clones in this sample may be carry-over from other donors' samples.

The chain links TRBV7-9 to TRBJ2-7; TRBD2 aligns across 8 bases. The CDR3 loop spans 18 amino acids. Germline V gene sequence: CDR1 SEHNR, CDR2 FQNEAQ (reference sequence). V shed 4 bases, J shed 6 bases, and the junction held 20 bases outside the gene matches. DNA of the CDR3: TGTGCCAGCAGCTCCTGGCCCTTCAAAGCGGGGGCCTATGGCGAGCAGTACGTC. It specifies CASSSWPFKAGAYGEQYV.

This clonotype was seen many times. V is TRBV7-2 and J is TRBJ2-1, with D tentatively TRBD2 (5 bases). The germline CDR1 and CDR2 sequences are SGHTA and FQGNSA. This CDR3 is built from 15 residues. V was shortened by 5 bases and J by 6 bases, with 17 bases between the two germline ends. The CDR3 nucleotides are TGTGCCAGCAGCAACAATCAGAGGGCGGTCAATGAGCAGTTCTTC. Translated: CASSNNQRAVNEQFF.

A few counts support this clonotype. This chain connects TRBV12-3 or TRBV12-4 to TRBJ1-5; D not resolved. The germline V and J ends were trimmed by 4 bases and 1 base, with 11 bases remaining between them. CDR3 length: 15 residues. In DNA form, the CDR3 reads TGTGCCAGCAGTTCCGGCCCAACGAGCAATCAGCCCCAGCATTTT. Translating it yields CASSSGPTSNQPQHF.

In this sample, this clonotype turned up a few times. The rearrangement joins TRBV19 to TRBJ2-2; D remains unclear. The CDR3 is made up of 17 amino acids. The ends were cut back, 0 bases at V and 2 bases at J, with 13 bases in the middle. CDR1 LNHDA and CDR2 SQIVND come from the germline V gene (reference sequence). For the CDR3, the DNA is TGTGCCAGTAGTATAGATCTAGGGCCATCAAACACCGGGGAGCTGTTTTTT. The encoded protein is CASSIDLGPSNTGELFF.

This clonotype was counted at least ten times. V usage is TRBV7-9 and J usage is TRBJ2-1, with 9 bases aligning to TRBD1. The CDR3 loop spans 16 amino acids. Germline trimming cut 5 bases from V and 8 bases from J; bases unmatched to any gene: 13. Germline V gene lookup returns CDR1 SEHNR and CDR2 FQNEAQ (reference sequence). The CDR3 loop reads CASSDDAGTGIYEQFF. The CDR3 bases are TGTGCCAGCAGCGACGACGCCGGGACAGGGATATATGAGCAGTTCTTC.

V gene TRBV5-4 combines with J gene TRBJ2-1, with 15 bases lining up with TRBD2. From germline, CDR1 is SGHNT and CDR2 YYREEE (reference sequence). With 0 bases clipped from V and 3 bases from J, the junction kept 4 bases outside the gene matches. This CDR3 is 18 amino acids long. The CDR3 DNA follows: TGTGCCAGCAGCTTGGAAGTGGGACTAGCGGGGGGCTACAATGAGCAGTTCTTC. It encodes CASSLEVGLAGGYNEQFF.

This clonotype was counted at least ten times. The rearrangement joins TRBV7-6 to TRBJ2-1; possibly TRBD1 or TRBD2 for D (5 bases each). The V gene's germline CDR1 is SGHVS and CDR2 FNYEAQ. The CDR3 has 16 residues. The V end lost 2 bases, the J end lost 3 bases, and 14 bases lay between the germline ends. CDR3 residues: CASSLNQGENYNEQFF. Here the CDR3 DNA reads TGTGCCAGCAGCTTAAATCAGGGAGAAAACTACAATGAGCAGTTCTTC.